Presented here are 15 T cell receptor beta chains from one specimen sequenced in a study of shared clonotypes between healthy human individuals. Sequencing used immunoSEQ multiplex PCR; TCRdb keeps in-frame clones, though not all of them. The sample lists about 460,000 clones, more than 70% occurring once. The specimen sequenced was PBMCs. These receptors originate from a woman in her 40s in good health. Some clones in this sample may be carry-over from other donors' samples.

V usage is TRBV19 and J usage is TRBJ1-5; tentatively, D is TRBD1 (6 bases). The CDR3 loop spans 15 amino acids. Germline CDR1 reads LNHDA; CDR2 reads SQIVND (reference sequence). The V end lost 5 bases, the J end lost 5 bases, and 16 bases lay between the germline ends. The CDR3 DNA follows: TGTGCCAGTAGTCCCCAGGGGCGATTTTATCAGCCCCAGCATTTT. Its protein is CASSPQGRFYQPQHF.

The chain is built from TRBV5-4 and TRBJ2-3; D might be TRBD1 (5 bases). This CDR3 comprises 15 residues. The V and J ends lost 0 bases and 3 bases respectively, with 11 bases between them. CDR1 and CDR2 from the germline V gene are SGHNT and YYREEE (reference sequence). CDR3 residues: CASSLGSGWTDTQYF. CDR3 bases: TGTGCCAGCAGCTTGGGCTCAGGGTGGACAGATACGCAGTATTTT.

This clone was seen only once. It is likely a read error: a sequence one base away is far more abundant. This chain links TRBV11-2 with TRBJ2-2; possibly TRBD2 for D (6 bases). This CDR3 is built from 15 residues. Germline V lookup: CDR1 SGHAT, CDR2 FQNNGV. CDR3 DNA: TGTGCCAGCAGCACCACTTACCCGAACACCGGGGGGCTGTTTTTT. The encoded protein is CASSTTYPNTGGLFF.

This clone was detected ten times or more. The rearrangement uses TRBV5-8 and TRBJ2-1, with 7 bases fitting TRBD1. Trimming took 10 bases from V and 4 from J; bases not matched to a gene: 5. CDR3 length: 12 residues. The germline V gene encodes CDR1 SGHTS and CDR2 YDEGEE. This chain's CDR3 is CAGVQGYNEQFF. CDR3 coding DNA: TGTGCCGGAGTACAGGGGTACAATGAGCAGTTCTTC.

As for this clone: A far larger clone is one nucleotide away, so this likely arose from a read error. Other DNA sequences in this specimen translate into the identical CDR3. The chain is built from TRBV6-1 and TRBJ1-2, with unresolved D. There are 12 residues in the CDR3. The germline V gene has CDR1 MNHNS and CDR2 SASEGT. The CDR3 DNA sequence: TGTGCCAGCAGTGAGGGTATCGATGGCTATACCTTC. Protein product: CASSEGIDGYTF.

Here the CDR3 DNA reads TGTGCCACCAGCGTATACTCCGAAGGCGTCGAAAAACTGTTTTTT. Translated: CATSVYSEGVEKLFF. The chain carries TRBV15 and TRBJ1-4, with D hard to call. Germline V gene sequence: CDR1 LNHNV, CDR2 YYDKDF (reference sequence). This CDR3 has 15 residues. V was clipped by 5 bases and J by 8 bases, with 18 bases between them.

The table lists this clone with a count of one. The chain uses TRBV12-5 and TRBJ2-2; weak D call: TRBD2 (6 bases). This CDR3 is built from 17 residues. Per the germline V gene, CDR1 is LGHNT and CDR2 is FRNRAP. The V and J ends lost 0 bases and 4 bases respectively, with 15 bases between them. The CDR3 bases are TGTGCTAGTGGTTTGGTACTTAGCGGCGCGATCACCGGGGAGCTGTTTTTT. Protein: CASGLVLSGAITGELFF.

The gene calls are TRBV11-1 and TRBJ2-7; no firm D call. The germline V and J ends were trimmed by 5 bases and 1 base, with 9 bases remaining between them. CDR1 SGHAT and CDR2 FQDESV come from the germline V gene (reference sequence). The CDR3 extends over 13 amino acids. The CDR3 protein is CASSPGRSYEQYF. The CDR3 nucleotides read TGTGCCAGCAGCCCGGGCCGATCCTACGAGCAGTACTTC.

Regarding this clone: With a much larger clone just one base away, this may be a read error. CDR3 in amino acids: CASSLLGAGSGANALTF. CDR3 nucleotides: TGTGCCAGTAGTCTCCTCGGCGCTGGCTCTGGGGCCAACGCCCTGACTTTC. V gene TRBV19 combines with J gene TRBJ2-6, with TRBD1 as a possible D gene (5 bases). Germline V CDR1 and CDR2: LNHDA, SQIVND (reference sequence). This CDR3 has 17 amino acids.

This clone was seen once. Given a far larger clone just one base away, this is likely a sequencing read error. Within the sample, other DNA sequences also encode this same CDR3. The CDR3 bases are TGTGCTAGCAGGCAGGTGAACAACCGCTACGAGCAGTACTTC. This gives the protein CASRQVNNRYEQYF. The J gene is TRBJ2-7, the V gene TRBV28; D unclear. CDR3 length equals 14 residues. Germline V gene sequence: CDR1 MDHEN, CDR2 SYDVKM.

The V gene is TRBV7-9, the J gene TRBJ2-7; no clear D gene. The V gene lost 5 bases and the J gene lost 3 bases, with 14 bases spanning the gap. Germline CDR1 reads SEHNR; CDR2 reads FQNEAQ (reference sequence). CDR3 length: 14 amino acids. This CDR3 is CASSQGGQFYEQYF. CDR3 bases: TGTGCCAGCAGCCAAGGTGGCCAGTTCTACGAGCAGTACTTC.

The CDR3 sequence is CASSGGQGPPNNYGYTF. As DNA, the CDR3 is TGTGCCAGCAGTGGGGGACAGGGACCTCCCAATAACTATGGCTACACCTTC. The chain combines TRBV25-1 with TRBJ1-2, with 9 bases identical to TRBD1. Germline loops: CDR1 MGHDK, CDR2 SYGVNS. The CDR3 loop spans 17 amino acids. Losses at the gene ends were 4 bases for V and 1 base for J; bases not matched to a gene: 10.

The chain couples TRBV9 to TRBJ2-3, with a weak D call TRBD2 (5 bases). This CDR3 is built from 16 residues. Trimming pared 1 base from V and 1 base from J, leaving 13 bases between. Looked up from germline, CDR1 is SGDLS and CDR2 is YYNGEE. DNA for the CDR3: TGTGCCAGCAGCGTATTCGCGGGTCCGGGCACAGATACGCAGTATTTT. As protein: CASSVFAGPGTDTQYF.

This clone was seen only a few times. It differs at one base from a far larger clone, so likely a read error. The same CDR3 can be traced to other DNA sequences in this sample. This sequence joins TRBV10-3 and TRBJ1-5, with D unclear. This CDR3 region has 12 residues. Germline loops: CDR1 ENHRY, CDR2 SYGVKD. CDR3 DNA sequence: TGTGCCATCGGCGCTCCCAATCAGCCCCAGCATTTC. Translated: CAIGAPNQPQHF.

This clone occurred once. The V call is TRBV5-1, the J call TRBJ2-2; D gene ambiguous. The germline CDR1 and CDR2 sequences are SGHRS and YFSETQ. CDR3 length equals 14 residues. Trimming pared 4 bases from V and 7 bases from J, leaving 14 bases between. The CDR3 sequence: CASSPPPFGGELFF. The CDR3 DNA reads TGCGCCAGCAGCCCTCCTCCGTTTGGCGGGGAGCTGTTTTTT.